The source of this T cell receptor beta chain is a study of spatial heterogeneity in lung cancer. On the study more broadly: The average appearance count of each unique TCR and UMI combination in raw reads was more than ten.

The V end was cut by 5 bases, the J end by 7 bases, with 15 bases between. The CDR3 sequence is 13 residues long. Per the germline V gene, CDR1 is MNHNY and CDR2 is SVGAGI (reference sequence). Time point given: sample taken at primary tumor resection. The cohort: over 65 early-stage, untreated non-small cell lung cancer patients. Unsorted whole RNA from tumor, nontumor lung or frozen PBMC underwent sequencing. This clonotype was picked up many times. Its antigen is undetermined. With the library built for alpha chains, this beta chain is off target and its frequency is not meaningful. Study-level results: Expanded alpha and beta TCR counts within tumors tracked tumor mutation counts.

Using its own MiXCR run on the 5' RACE reads, TCRdb lists one record per CDR3 protein. The table lists roughly 17,000 distinct CDR3 sequences, 6.2% of them singletons. The chain uses TRBV6-6 and TRBJ2-7; possible D gene TRBD1, 5 bases. The starting material was lung tumor tissue, obtained at surgery. The clonotype was recovered from a male donor with early-stage non-small cell lung cancer. The CDR3 spells CASSGARAGEQYF. The DNA for the CDR3 is TGTGCCAGCAGTGGGGCCAGGGCAGGGGAGCAGTACTTC.